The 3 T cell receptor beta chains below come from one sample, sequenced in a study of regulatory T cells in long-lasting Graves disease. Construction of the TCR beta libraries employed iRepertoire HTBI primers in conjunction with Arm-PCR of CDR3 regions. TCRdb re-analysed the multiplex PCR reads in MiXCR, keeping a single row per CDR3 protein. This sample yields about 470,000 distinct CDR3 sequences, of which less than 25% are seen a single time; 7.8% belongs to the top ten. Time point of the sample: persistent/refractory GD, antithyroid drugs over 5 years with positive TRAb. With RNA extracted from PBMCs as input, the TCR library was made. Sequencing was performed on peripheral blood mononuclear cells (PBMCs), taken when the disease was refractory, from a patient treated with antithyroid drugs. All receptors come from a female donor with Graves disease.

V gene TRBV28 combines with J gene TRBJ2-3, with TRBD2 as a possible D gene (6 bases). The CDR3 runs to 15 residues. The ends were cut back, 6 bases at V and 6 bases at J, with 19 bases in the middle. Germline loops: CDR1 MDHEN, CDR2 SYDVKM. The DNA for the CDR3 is TGTGCCAGCAGACGGGGGACCGACTCTTTCGATACGCAGTATTTT. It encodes CASRRGTDSFDTQYF.

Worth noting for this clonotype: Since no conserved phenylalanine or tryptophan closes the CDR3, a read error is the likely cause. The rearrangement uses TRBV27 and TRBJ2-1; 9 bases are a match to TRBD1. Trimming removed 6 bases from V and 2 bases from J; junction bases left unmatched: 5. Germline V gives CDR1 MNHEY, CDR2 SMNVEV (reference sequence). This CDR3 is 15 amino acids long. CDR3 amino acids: CASRPRDRAYNEQFS. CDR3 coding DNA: TGTGCCAGCAGACCCAGGGACAGGGCCTACAATGAGCAGTTCTCC.

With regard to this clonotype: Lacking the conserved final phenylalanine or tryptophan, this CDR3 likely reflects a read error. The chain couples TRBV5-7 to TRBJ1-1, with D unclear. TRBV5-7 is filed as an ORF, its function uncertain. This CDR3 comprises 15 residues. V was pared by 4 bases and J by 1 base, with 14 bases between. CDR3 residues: CASSLSWTGNTEAFY. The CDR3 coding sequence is TGTGCCAGCAGCCTCTCGTGGACGGGGAACACTGAAGCTTTCTAT.